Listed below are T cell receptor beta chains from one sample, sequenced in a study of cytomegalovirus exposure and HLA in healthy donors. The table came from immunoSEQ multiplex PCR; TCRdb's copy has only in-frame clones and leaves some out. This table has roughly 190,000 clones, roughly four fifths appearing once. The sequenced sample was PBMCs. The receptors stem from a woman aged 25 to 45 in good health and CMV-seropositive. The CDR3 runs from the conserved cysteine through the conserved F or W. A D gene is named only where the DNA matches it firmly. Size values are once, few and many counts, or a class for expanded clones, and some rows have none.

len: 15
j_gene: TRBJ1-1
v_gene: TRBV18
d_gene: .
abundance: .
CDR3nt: TGTGCCAGCTCCTCGGTCAGCGGACCTGCGGGTGAAGCTTTCTTT
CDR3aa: CASSSVSGPAGEAFF

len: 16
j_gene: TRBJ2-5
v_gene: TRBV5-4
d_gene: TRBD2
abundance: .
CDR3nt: TGTGCCAGCAGCTTCCCCGGGGGGAAATTTCAAGAGACCCAGTACTTC
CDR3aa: CASSFPGGKFQETQYF

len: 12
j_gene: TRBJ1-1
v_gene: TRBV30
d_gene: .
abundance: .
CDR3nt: TGTGCCTGGTCTACAGGGAGCACTGAAGCTTTCTTT
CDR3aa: CAWSTGSTEAFF

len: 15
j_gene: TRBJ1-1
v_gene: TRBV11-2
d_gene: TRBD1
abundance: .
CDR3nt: TGTGCCAGCAGTTACCAGGGACAGCTGAACACTGAAGCTTTCTTT
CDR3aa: CASSYQGQLNTEAFF

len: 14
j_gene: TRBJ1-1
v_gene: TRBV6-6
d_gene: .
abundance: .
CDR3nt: TGTGCCAGCAGTTACGAAGGGGCTCATGCTGAAGCTTTCTTT
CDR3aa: CASSYEGAHAEAFF

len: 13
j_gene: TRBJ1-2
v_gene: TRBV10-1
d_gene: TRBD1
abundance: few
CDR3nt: TGCGCCAGCAGTGAGTGGCAGGGGGAAGGCTACACCTTC
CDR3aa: CASSEWQGEGYTF

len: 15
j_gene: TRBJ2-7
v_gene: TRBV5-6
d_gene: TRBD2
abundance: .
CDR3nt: TGTGCCAGCACAAGGGGACTAGCGGGAGTTTACGAGCAGTACTTC
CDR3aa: CASTRGLAGVYEQYF

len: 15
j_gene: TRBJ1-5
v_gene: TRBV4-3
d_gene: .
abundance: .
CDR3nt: TGCGCCAGCAGCCAAGATCGGTCAAGAGATCAGCCCCAGCATTTT
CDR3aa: CASSQDRSRDQPQHF

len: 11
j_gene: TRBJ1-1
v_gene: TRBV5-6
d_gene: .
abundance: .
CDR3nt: TGTGCCAGCAGCCGAGGAGGGGAAGCTTTCTTT
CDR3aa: CASSRGGEAFF

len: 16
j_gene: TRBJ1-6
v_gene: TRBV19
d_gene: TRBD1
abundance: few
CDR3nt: TGTGCCAGTAGTATCCTAACACAGGGGTTTGGTACACCCCTCCACTTT
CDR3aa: CASSILTQGFGTPLHF

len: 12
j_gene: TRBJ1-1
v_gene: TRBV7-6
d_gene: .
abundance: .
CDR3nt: TGTGCCAGCAGCTTAGGAGGACAGGAAGCTTTCTTT
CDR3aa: CASSLGGQEAFF

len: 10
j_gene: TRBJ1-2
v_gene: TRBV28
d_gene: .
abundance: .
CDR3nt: TGTGCCAGCAGTTTACGGGACACTCTCTTC
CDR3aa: CASSLRDTLF

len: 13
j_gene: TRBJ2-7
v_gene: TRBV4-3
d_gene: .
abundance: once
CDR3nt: TGCGCCAGCAGCCCAGCACCCAAGCGTGAGCAGTACTTC
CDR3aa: CASSPAPKREQYF

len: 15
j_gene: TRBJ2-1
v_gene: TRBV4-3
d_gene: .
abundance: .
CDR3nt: TGCGCCAGCAAAACGGACAGTAGGTCGTACAATGAGCAGTTCTTC
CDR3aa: CASKTDSRSYNEQFF

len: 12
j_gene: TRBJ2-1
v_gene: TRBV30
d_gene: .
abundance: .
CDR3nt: TGTGCCTGGAGTGTAAGTACCCAGCGCCAGTTCTTC
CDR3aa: CAWSVSTQRQFF

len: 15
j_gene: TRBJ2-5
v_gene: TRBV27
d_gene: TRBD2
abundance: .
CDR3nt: TGTGCCAGCAGTTCCTGGACTAGCGGCCAAGAGACCCAGTACTTC
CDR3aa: CASSSWTSGQETQYF

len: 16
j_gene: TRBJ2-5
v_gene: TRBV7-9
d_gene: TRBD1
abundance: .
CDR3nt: TGTGCCAGCAGCTTATCGGTCAGGGGGCGTGGGGAGACCCAGTACTTC
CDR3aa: CASSLSVRGRGETQYF

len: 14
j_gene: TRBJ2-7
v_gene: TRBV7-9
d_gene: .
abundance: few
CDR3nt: TGTGCCAGCAGCTTAGTGGGCCTAACCTACGAGCAGTACTTC
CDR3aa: CASSLVGLTYEQYF

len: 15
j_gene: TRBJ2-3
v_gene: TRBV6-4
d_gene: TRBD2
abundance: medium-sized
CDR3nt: TGTGCCAGCAGCCCCGGGACTAGCGACACAGATACGCAGTATTTT
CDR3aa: CASSPGTSDTDTQYF

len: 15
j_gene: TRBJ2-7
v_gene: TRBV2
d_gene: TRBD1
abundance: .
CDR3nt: TGTGCCAGCAGCGACGAAGGGACAGGGGGTGTCGAGCAGTACTTC
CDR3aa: CASSDEGTGGVEQYF

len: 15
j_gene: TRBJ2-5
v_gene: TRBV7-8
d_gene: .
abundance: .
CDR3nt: TGTGCCAGCAGCTCAGGAGGGACGGTGGAAGGGACCCAGTACTTC
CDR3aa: CASSSGGTVEGTQYF

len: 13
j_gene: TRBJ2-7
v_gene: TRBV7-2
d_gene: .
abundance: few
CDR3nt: TGTGCCAGCAGCGTAGGGGGGCAGGACGAGCAGTACTTC
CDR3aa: CASSVGGQDEQYF

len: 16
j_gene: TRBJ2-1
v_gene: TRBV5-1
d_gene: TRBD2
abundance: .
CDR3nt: TGCGCCAGCAGCTTCCTCATAGCGGGGGGTTACAATGAGCAGTTCTTC
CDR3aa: CASSFLIAGGYNEQFF

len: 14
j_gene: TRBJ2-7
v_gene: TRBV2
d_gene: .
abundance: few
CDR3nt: TGTGCCAGCAGTGAACAAGGGGCCCTCTACGAGCAGTACTTC
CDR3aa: CASSEQGALYEQYF